These 31 T cell receptor beta chains came from one sample sequenced in a study of Graves' ophthalmopathy and Graves' hyperthyroidism (dated 2018 in TCRdb). The run used an Illumina HiSeq 2000. TCR beta CDR3 regions were amplified from RNA transcripts for repertoire sequencing. The first round was an RT-PCR using HTBI primers with the Qiagen OneStep RT-PCR kit, and this first round was followed by a second-round multiplex PCR, then size selection and purification. TCRdb reran the public reads through fastp at Q25 and MiXCR, keeping productive beta chains. Entries that share a CDR3 protein sequence are merged under the most common genes and DNA. Within this sample are about 410,000 distinct CDR3 sequences, with around 17% of them counted one time only. In total, the top ten clones hold 1.6% of the sample. Specimen: peripheral blood. The receptors come from a young woman with Graves' ophthalmopathy. Donor details come from another sample of the same person, matched by shared clones.

CDR3: CSATQGTGLLGETQYF. The DNA of the CDR3 is TGCAGTGCTACCCAGGGGACAGGGTTGTTGGGGGAGACCCAGTACTTC. The rearrangement uses TRBV20-1 and TRBJ2-5; TRBD1 aligns across 9 bases. After removal of 4 bases from V and 5 bases from J, the junction contained 14 bases not matched to a gene. Germline V gives CDR1 DFQATT, CDR2 SNEGSKA (reference sequence). This CDR3 has 16 amino acids.

This clonotype was counted many times. The chain carries TRBV29-1 and TRBJ2-7, with D perhaps matching TRBD2 (5 bases). CDR3 length: 13 amino acids. V was clipped by 7 bases and J by 5 bases, with 18 bases between them. Looked up from germline, CDR1 is SQVTM and CDR2 is ANQGSEA. CDR3 region: CSAQGSGYHEQYF. The CDR3 bases are TGCAGCGCCCAAGGGTCGGGGTACCACGAGCAGTACTTC.

This clonotype was detected ten times or more. V gene TRBV28 combines with J gene TRBJ1-1, with D tentatively TRBD1 (6 bases). This CDR3 region has 15 residues. V lost 5 bases, J lost 0 bases, and 13 bases lay in between. Germline CDR1 reads MDHEN; CDR2 reads SYDVKM. The CDR3 loop is CASSPTGPMNTEAFF. The CDR3, as DNA: TGTGCCAGCAGTCCAACAGGGCCTATGAACACTGAAGCTTTCTTT.

Ten or more counts support this clonotype. J is TRBJ1-2 and V is TRBV28; 7 positions agree with TRBD1. Germline CDR1 reads MDHEN; CDR2 reads SYDVKM. The trim removed 3 bases at V and 8 bases at J, leaving 12 bases unmatched. The CDR3 extends over 15 amino acids. Written as DNA, the CDR3 is TGTGCCAGCAGTTTGTACAGGGGCCGTGTCGGAGGCTACACCTTC. Encoded protein: CASSLYRGRVGGYTF.

This clonotype was picked up many times. The J gene is TRBJ2-6, the V gene TRBV28; D might be TRBD1 (5 bases). CDR3 length: 18 amino acids. V lost 3 bases to trimming and J lost 2 bases, with 17 bases between them. Per germline, CDR1 MDHEN and CDR2 SYDVKM. CDR3 nucleotide sequence: TGTGCCAGCAGTTTTACGGCAGGGCTACCCCCTGGGGCCAACGTCCTGACTTTC. Its translation is CASSFTAGLPPGANVLTF.

The V and J genes are TRBV7-8 and TRBJ1-5; D possibly corresponds to TRBD1 (5 bases). Trimming stripped 8 bases from V and 6 bases from J, with 17 bases between. The germline V gene encodes CDR1 SGHVS and CDR2 FQNEAQ. The CDR3 covers 14 residues. The CDR3 nucleotides are TGTGCCAGCGCAGGACGGGGGGTGGGTCAGCCCCAGCATTTT. Its protein product is CASAGRGVGQPQHF.

The V call is TRBV5-1, the J call TRBJ1-6; 7 nucleotides line up with TRBD1. The ends lost 2 bases at V and 6 bases at J; junction bases unmatched: 11. The CDR3 covers 17 residues. Per the germline V gene, CDR1 is SGHRS and CDR2 is YFSETQ. CDR3 sequence reads: CASSFLRPGQPNSPLHF. In DNA, the CDR3 is TGCGCCAGCAGCTTTCTCCGTCCGGGACAGCCTAATTCACCCCTCCACTTT.

In this sample, this clonotype turned up many times. V is TRBV2 and J is TRBJ1-1; TRBD1 matches at 10 bases. Per the germline V gene, CDR1 is SNHLY and CDR2 is FYNNEI. The CDR3 extends over 16 amino acids. V was pared by 6 bases and J by 0 bases, with 7 bases of the junction left unmatched. This CDR3 reads CASRFRDRGLNTEAFF. CDR3 DNA: TGTGCCAGCAGATTCCGGGACAGGGGACTGAACACTGAAGCTTTCTTT.

The chain recombines TRBV6-1 with TRBJ2-5; D may be TRBD1 or TRBD2 (6 bases each). Between the trimmed V and J ends, which lost 8 bases and 2 bases, there was a span of 15 bases. The germline V gene encodes CDR1 MNHNS and CDR2 SASEGT. The CDR3 loop spans 14 amino acids. The CDR3 loop reads CASRKRGDQETQYF. CDR3 in DNA: TGTGCCAGCCGAAAGAGGGGGGATCAAGAGACCCAGTACTTC.

This clonotype was detected ten times or more. The chain combines TRBV7-3 with TRBJ2-7; TRBD2 agrees at 7 bases. Trimming at V came to 5 bases and at J to 6 bases, leaving 7 bases not matched to a gene. CDR1 and CDR2 from the germline V gene are SGHTA and FQGTGA. The CDR3 loop spans 13 amino acids. The CDR3, as DNA: TGTGCCAGCAGCCCAGCCGGGAGGCCCGAGCAGTACTTC. It yields the protein CASSPAGRPEQYF.

The table lists this clonotype with many counts. The V and J genes are TRBV6-1 and TRBJ1-5; 8 bases map to TRBD1. Trimming removed 4 bases from V and 1 base from J; junction bases left unmatched: 3. The CDR3 length is 15 residues. The V gene's germline CDR1 is MNHNS and CDR2 SASEGT. The CDR3 is CASSGGQGSNQPQHF. The CDR3 DNA follows: TGTGCCAGCAGTGGAGGACAGGGAAGCAATCAGCCCCAGCATTTT.

This clonotype was picked up many times. The chain recombines TRBV27 with TRBJ1-2; D remains unclear. The germline V gene encodes CDR1 MNHEY and CDR2 SMNVEV (reference sequence). Trimming pared 2 bases from V and 6 bases from J, leaving 13 bases between. This CDR3 has 14 amino acids. The CDR3 DNA follows: TGTGCCAGCAGTTTAAACGCCAAGGCGGATGGCTACACCTTC. Translating it yields CASSLNAKADGYTF.

This clonotype was seen many times. This chain links TRBV6-2 or TRBV6-3 with TRBJ2-7; 9 nucleotides align to TRBD1. The CDR3 is 14 amino acids. Germline V gene data show CDR1 as MNHEY and CDR2 as SVGEGT. The J segment lost 6 bases and the V segment lost 6 bases, leaving 9 bases of the junction unmatched. The CDR3 region has the DNA TGTGCCAGCAGGGGACCGGGACAGGGAGGCGAGCAGTACTTC. Its translation: CASRGPGQGGEQYF.

This clonotype was counted ten times or more. The chain joins TRBV11-1 to TRBJ1-3; a weak D match, TRBD1 (5 bases). The CDR3 contains 16 residues. Per the germline V gene, CDR1 is SGHAT and CDR2 is FQDESV (reference sequence). Trimming took off 5 bases at V and 2 bases at J, with 16 bases between the two ends. The CDR3, as DNA: TGTGCCAGCAGCACCCGAGGGACGCCACCTGGAAACACCATATATTTT. It specifies CASSTRGTPPGNTIYF.

The table lists this clonotype with many counts. The rearrangement links TRBV7-3 to TRBJ2-7, with D hard to call. The CDR3 loop spans 14 amino acids. In germline, CDR1 is SGHTA, CDR2 FQGTGA. V lost 4 bases and J 5 bases, leaving 15 bases between the germline ends. In DNA, the CDR3 is TGTGCCAGCAGCTCGGACCCCTTGGGTCACGAGCAGTACTTC. Encoded protein: CASSSDPLGHEQYF. Full variable domain (remainder filled in from reference TRBV7-3 and TRBJ2-7): GAGVSQTPSNKVTEKGKYVELRCDPISGHTALYWYRQSLGQGPEFLIYFQGTGAADDSGLPNDRFFAVRPEGSVSTLKIQRTERGDSAVYLCASSSDPLGHEQYFGPGTRLTVT.

This chain connects TRBV4-1 to TRBJ1-1; 10 nucleotides line up with TRBD1. This CDR3 region has 19 residues. Germline assignment: CDR1 MGHRA and CDR2 YSYEKL. The trim removed 0 bases at V and 2 bases at J, leaving 12 bases unmatched. CDR3 bases: TGCGCCAGCAGCCAAGATAAGGGGGGGACAGGGGACCCAAACACTGAAGCTTTCTTT. Its translation: CASSQDKGGTGDPNTEAFF.

Many counts were recorded for this clonotype. The V and J genes are TRBV6-1 and TRBJ1-3, with D possibly matching TRBD1 (5 bases). Per germline, CDR1 MNHNS and CDR2 SASEGT. With 0 bases removed from V and 0 bases from J, the gap between germline ends came to 9 bases. This CDR3 has 16 residues. CDR3: CASSEAPGGSGNTIYF. CDR3 coding DNA: TGTGCCAGCAGTGAAGCGCCCGGGGGCTCTGGAAACACCATATATTTT.

At least ten counts were recorded for this clonotype. This rearrangement joins TRBV7-2 to TRBJ1-5, with 7 bases lining up with TRBD1. Trimming cost V 3 bases and J 2 bases; bases outside gene matches: 13. CDR1 SGHTA and CDR2 FQGNSA come from the germline V gene. This CDR3 has 18 residues. This CDR3 is CASSLGGGGGFGNQPQHF. CDR3 sequence (DNA): TGTGCCAGCAGCTTGGGAGGGGGCGGGGGCTTTGGCAATCAGCCCCAGCATTTT.

This clonotype has a count of ten or more. The chain has TRBV20-1 and TRBJ2-7; a possible D gene is TRBD1 (6 bases). Per the germline V gene, CDR1 is DFQATT and CDR2 is SNEGSKA (reference sequence). This CDR3 is 13 amino acids long. V was clipped by 3 bases and J by 3 bases, with 12 bases between them. In DNA, the CDR3 is TGCAGTGCTAGGAACAGGGCTGGCTACGAGCAGTACTTC. Protein: CSARNRAGYEQYF.

This clonotype was detected ten times or more. This chain uses TRBV6-2 or TRBV6-3 with TRBJ1-6; 7 bases map to TRBD1. Germline V gene sequence: CDR1 MNHEY, CDR2 SVGEGT. This CDR3 has 14 residues. Losses at the gene ends were 6 bases for V and 14 bases for J; bases not matched to a gene: 13. The CDR3 DNA is TGTGCCAGCAGCCCCGGACAGGAGGTGCGGACCCTCCACTTT. Encoded protein: CASSPGQEVRTLHF.

V is TRBV19 and J is TRBJ1-1; D is unclear. Per the germline V gene, CDR1 is LNHDA and CDR2 is SQIVND (reference sequence). The V gene lost 11 bases and the J gene lost 5 bases, with 12 bases spanning the gap. The CDR3 is made up of 11 amino acids. Here the CDR3 reads CALYFGTEAFF. CDR3 bases: TGTGCCCTTTATTTCGGGACTGAAGCTTTCTTT. The full variable domain, in which reference TRBV19 and TRBJ1-1 provide the parts outside the CDR3, is DGGITQSPKYLFRKEGQNVTLSCEQNLNHDAMYWYRQDPGQGLRLIYYSQIVNDFQKGDIAEGYSVSREKKESFPLTVTSAQKNPTAFYLCALYFGTEAFFGQGTRLTVV.

This clonotype has ten or more counts. The chain uses TRBV20-1 and TRBJ2-3; perhaps TRBD2 as D (5 bases). With 0 bases removed from V and 3 bases from J, the gap between germline ends came to 13 bases. This CDR3 contains 15 residues. The germline CDR1 and CDR2 sequences are DFQATT and SNEGSKA (reference sequence). The CDR3 here is CSARDDRRGTDTQYF. CDR3 bases: TGCAGTGCTAGAGATGATCGTCGGGGTACAGATACGCAGTATTTT.

In its sample, this clonotype was seen once. The CDR3 does not end in the conserved phenylalanine or tryptophan, so this is likely a read error. This chain connects TRBV6-2 or TRBV6-3 to TRBJ1-2, with unresolved D. Trimming took off 0 bases at V and 4 bases at J, with 12 bases between the two ends. The CDR3 length is 15 residues. The germline V gene has CDR1 MNHEY and CDR2 SVGEGT. The CDR3 here is CASSYSLDGVYGYTL. DNA of the CDR3: TGTGCCAGCAGTTACTCCTTGGACGGGGTCTATGGCTACACCCTC.

This clonotype was detected many times. V is TRBV24-1 and J is TRBJ2-5; the D is unclear. The CDR3 contains 14 residues. Germline V gives CDR1 KGHDR, CDR2 SFDVKD. The V end was cut by 0 bases, the J end by 5 bases, with 9 bases between. The CDR3 protein is CATSDLDGTETQYF. The CDR3 DNA sequence: TGTGCCACCAGTGATTTGGACGGTACGGAGACCCAGTACTTC.

In its sample, this clonotype was seen many times. V usage is TRBV30 and J usage is TRBJ2-5; 8 nucleotides align to TRBD1. This CDR3 has 16 residues. V gave up 4 bases and J gave up 5 bases; unmatched junction bases: 15. Germline V gene data show CDR1 as GTSNPN and CDR2 as SVGIG (reference sequence). CDR3 residues: CAWTPPGGVMGETQYF. CDR3 bases: TGTGCCTGGACCCCCCCAGGGGGCGTGATGGGGGAGACCCAGTACTTC.

This clonotype has a count of ten or more. V and J are TRBV28 and TRBJ1-1; no clear D. The CDR3 is 12 residues long. V shed 8 bases and J shed 1 base, with 8 bases lying between them. The V gene's germline CDR1 is MDHEN and CDR2 SYDVKM. CDR3 nucleotide sequence: TGTGCCAGCGGGCAGTCGAACACTGAAGCTTTCTTT. It encodes CASGQSNTEAFF.

The table lists this clonotype with many counts. V and J are TRBV29-1 and TRBJ2-7, with D perhaps TRBD1 (5 bases). CDR3 size: 13 residues. V was cut by 6 bases and J by 4 bases, with 16 bases left in between. Looked up from germline, CDR1 is SQVTM and CDR2 is ANQGSEA. The CDR3 DNA sequence: TGCAGCGTACCAGTGGACGGACAATACGAGCAGTACTTC. Amino acid sequence: CSVPVDGQYEQYF.

Many counts were recorded for this clonotype. This chain links TRBV25-1 with TRBJ1-6; possible D gene TRBD1, 6 bases. There are 15 residues in the CDR3. Between the trimmed V and J ends, which lost 1 base and 8 bases, there was a span of 12 bases. Germline V lookup: CDR1 MGHDK, CDR2 SYGVNS. The CDR3 here is CASSEWGGADSPLHF. The CDR3 nucleotides read TGTGCCAGCAGTGAATGGGGGGGGGCGGATTCACCCCTCCACTTT.

This clonotype showed up many times. The chain has TRBV6-5 and TRBJ1-1; no clear D gene. Germline values: CDR1 MNHEY, CDR2 SVGAGI. V was shortened by 8 bases and J by 1 base, with 11 bases between the two germline ends. This CDR3 comprises 13 residues. The CDR3 region has the DNA TGTGCCAGCTCAGATCTCGGGAACACTGAAGCTTTCTTT. The encoded protein is CASSDLGNTEAFF.

The chain joins TRBV18 to TRBJ1-1; D may be TRBD1 (6 bases). This CDR3 contains 14 residues. Trimming removed 7 bases at V and 3 bases at J, with 15 bases between. CDR1 KGHSH and CDR2 LQKENI come from the germline V gene. CDR3 amino acids: CASYNFGGDTEAFF. The CDR3 DNA reads as TGTGCCAGCTACAATTTCGGGGGCGACACTGAAGCTTTCTTT.

This clonotype showed up many times. The chain carries TRBV28 and TRBJ1-1, with no clear D. CDR1 is MDHEN and CDR2 is SYDVKM in the germline V gene. The CDR3 spans 11 residues. Between the trimmed V and J ends, which lost 5 bases and 4 bases, there was a span of 5 bases. CDR3 in DNA: TGTGCCAGCAGTACGCCCACTGAAGCTTTCTTT. Translated, it gives CASSTPTEAFF. Drawing the rest from reference TRBV28 and TRBJ1-1, the complete variable domain is DVKVTQSSRYLVKRTGEKVFLECVQDMDHENMFWYRQDPGLGLRLIYFSYDVKMKEKGDIPEGYSVSREKKERFSLILESASTNQTSMYLCASSTPTEAFFGQGTRLTVV.